This T cell receptor (beta chain) was sequenced during a study of metastatic and nonmetastatic thyroid tumors. TCRdb reanalyzed the PCR reads with MiXCR. This sample carries approximately 15,000 clones, roughly 24% of them seen once, and the ten largest clones take over 7.5%. Until they underwent thyroid surgery, no patient had received any treatment. This CDR3 is 15 amino acids long. The germline gives CDR1 MGHRA, CDR2 YSYEKL. V lost 0 bases to trimming and J lost 3 bases; unmatched junction nucleotides: 4. The V call is TRBV4-1, the J call TRBJ2-7; 8 bases are a match to TRBD1. Material: tumor tissue. This TCR was recovered from a female donor with papillary thyroid cancer or a benign thyroid nodule (not recorded which). Some clones in this sample may be carry-over from other donors' samples. The DNA for the CDR3 is TGCGCCAGCAGCCAAGATCAGGGGGCGATCTACGAGCAGTACTTC. Amino acids: CASSQDQGAIYEQYF.